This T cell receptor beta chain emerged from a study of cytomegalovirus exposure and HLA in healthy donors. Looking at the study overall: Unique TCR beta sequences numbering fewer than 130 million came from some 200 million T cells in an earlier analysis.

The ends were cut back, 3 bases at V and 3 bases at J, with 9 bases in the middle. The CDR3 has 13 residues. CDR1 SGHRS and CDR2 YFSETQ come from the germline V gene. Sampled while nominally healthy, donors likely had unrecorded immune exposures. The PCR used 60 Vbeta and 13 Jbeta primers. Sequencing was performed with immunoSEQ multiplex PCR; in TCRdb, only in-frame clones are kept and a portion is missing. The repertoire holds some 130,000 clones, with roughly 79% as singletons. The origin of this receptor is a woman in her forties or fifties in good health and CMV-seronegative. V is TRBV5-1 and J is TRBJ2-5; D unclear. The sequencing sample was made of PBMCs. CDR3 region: CASSSWAKETQYF. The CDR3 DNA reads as TGCGCCAGCAGCTCCTGGGCAAAAGAGACCCAGTACTTC.